The 16 T cell receptor beta chains listed next were all sequenced from one sample in a study of cytomegalovirus exposure and HLA in healthy donors. Here immunoSEQ multiplex PCR was the method, and the copy in TCRdb shows in-frame clones only, minus some. The data hold around 300,000 clones, with roughly 90% observed a single time. Sequenced input: PBMCs. The receptors stem from a woman aged 18-30 years in good health and CMV-seronegative.

This rearrangement joins TRBV28 to TRBJ1-6; possibly TRBD1 for D (5 bases). V lost 2 bases and J 7 bases, leaving 15 bases between the germline ends. From germline, CDR1 is MDHEN and CDR2 SYDVKM. CDR3 length: 16 residues. In DNA form, the CDR3 reads TGTGCCAGCAGTTTAGTGGCAGGGTATGGCAATTCACCCCTCCACTTT. This gives the protein CASSLVAGYGNSPLHF.

This clone was counted only a few times. Sequence at one end of the junction differs from germline and may be a read error. The rearrangement uses TRBV9 and TRBJ1-2; no reliable D call. Germline CDR1 reads SGDLS; CDR2 reads YYNGEE. CDR3 size: 14 residues. DNA of the CDR3: TGTGCCAGCAGCGTACTGGACTATAACTATGGCTGCACCTTC. As protein: CASSVLDYNYGCTF.

This clone appeared once. The V and J genes are TRBV9 and TRBJ2-2; 10 bases map to TRBD2. V trimming: 3 bases; J trimming: 3 bases; junction bases outside the gene matches: 5. Germline lookup yields CDR1 SGDLS and CDR2 YYNGEE. This CDR3 region has 16 residues. CDR3 nucleotide sequence: TGTGCCAGCAGCGGGAGACTAGCGGGTTACACCGGGGAGCTGTTTTTT. It translates to CASSGRLAGYTGELFF.

The rearrangement links TRBV9 to TRBJ1-2; D is uncertain. Between the trimmed V and J ends, which lost 5 bases and 0 bases, there was a span of 14 bases. The CDR3 consists of 15 residues. Germline CDR1 reads SGDLS; CDR2 reads YYNGEE. CDR3 loop: CASSINQATNYGYTF. CDR3 nucleotide sequence: TGTGCCAGCAGTATTAACCAGGCTACTAACTATGGCTACACCTTC.

The chain carries TRBV6-4 and TRBJ2-2; 7 positions match TRBD2. The V gene end was trimmed by 5 bases and the J gene end by 3 bases; junction bases not matched to a gene: 6. The CDR3 length is 15 residues. Germline-derived CDR1 and CDR2 are MRHNA and SNTAGT. CDR3 in amino acids: CASSPLSGDTGELFF. CDR3 DNA: TGTGCCAGCAGTCCTCTAAGCGGGGACACCGGGGAGCTGTTTTTT.

J is TRBJ2-1 and V is TRBV6-4; 9 nucleotides align to TRBD1. The CDR3 spans 14 residues. V was pared by 2 bases and J by 6 bases, with 2 bases of the junction left unmatched. CDR1 is MRHNA, CDR2 SNTAGT, per germline. CDR3 bases: TGTGCCAGCAGTGACCGGGACAGGGCCAATGAGCAGTTCTTC. Protein product: CASSDRDRANEQFF.

The chain uses TRBV28 and TRBJ2-7; a possible D gene is TRBD1 (6 bases). Germline loops: CDR1 MDHEN, CDR2 SYDVKM. The V end lost 3 bases, the J end lost 6 bases, and 39 bases lay between the germline ends. CDR3 length: 22 amino acids. The CDR3 spells CASSFGGVLGQTVPKTSPEQYF. In DNA form, the CDR3 reads TGTGCCAGCAGTTTCGGAGGCGTGTTAGGACAGACGGTCCCTAAAACCTCTCCCGAGCAGTACTTC.

CDR3 sequence: CASRELNAYNEQFF. The CDR3 nucleotides read TGCGCCAGCAGAGAGCTTAATGCCTACAATGAGCAGTTCTTC. The chain employs TRBV5-1 and TRBJ2-1; unclear D gene. V was clipped by 5 bases and J by 2 bases, with 11 bases between them. Germline CDR1 and CDR2: SGHRS and YFSETQ. The CDR3 sequence is 14 residues long.

In this sample, this clone turned up a few times. This chain joins TRBV7-2 and TRBJ1-2, with 7 bases fitting TRBD1. This CDR3 spans 15 amino acids. Germline assignment: CDR1 SGHTA and CDR2 FQGNSA. Germline trimming cut 5 bases from V and 8 bases from J; bases unmatched to any gene: 14. The CDR3 protein is CASSQSELTGRGYTF. The CDR3, as DNA: TGTGCCAGCAGCCAATCCGAGTTGACAGGGAGAGGCTACACCTTC.

The rearrangement links TRBV13 to TRBJ2-7; possible D gene TRBD2, 6 bases. The CDR3 has 14 residues. From germline, CDR1 is PRHDT and CDR2 FYEKMQ (reference sequence). The ends were cut back, 4 bases at V and 7 bases at J, with 17 bases in the middle. The CDR3 is CASSSRDFAGEQYF. DNA of the CDR3: TGTGCCAGCAGCTCTAGGGACTTCGCGGGGGAGCAGTACTTC.

This clone was seen just once. This sequence joins TRBV7-9 and TRBJ2-2; tentative D call: TRBD2 (6 bases). Germline CDR1 is SEHNR and CDR2 is FQNEAQ (reference sequence). V gave up 1 base and J gave up 1 base, with 10 bases separating them. The CDR3 runs to 16 residues. Here the CDR3 DNA reads TGTGCCAGCAGCTTAGGTGGGACTGTGAACACCGGGGAGCTGTTTTTT. It yields the protein CASSLGGTVNTGELFF. The entire variable domain, with the rest obtained from reference TRBV7-9 and TRBJ2-2, is as follows: DTGVSQNPRHKITKRGQNVTFRCDPISEHNRLYWYRQTLGQGPEFLTYFQNEAQLEKSRLLSDRFSAERPKGSFSTLEIQRTEQGDSAMYLCASSLGGTVNTGELFFGEGSRLTVL.

The V and J genes are TRBV5-4 and TRBJ2-7; TRBD2 might be the D (5 bases). CDR1 is SGHNT and CDR2 is YYREEE in the germline V gene (reference sequence). Trimming took off 0 bases at V and 5 bases at J, with 9 bases between the two ends. The CDR3 has 13 residues. CDR3 DNA sequence: TGTGCCAGCAGCTTGGCGGGGTTAAACGAGCAGTACTTC. This codes for CASSLAGLNEQYF.

The chain links TRBV15 to TRBJ2-6; TRBD1 agrees at 8 bases. Losses at the gene ends were 1 base for V and 2 bases for J; bases not matched to a gene: 1. The CDR3 has 16 amino acids. CDR1 is LNHNV, CDR2 YYDKDF, per germline (reference sequence). In nucleotides, the CDR3 is TGTGCCACCAGCAGAGCGACAGGGGCTGGGGCCAACGTCCTGACTTTC. Translated: CATSRATGAGANVLTF.

This chain joins TRBV4-3 and TRBJ1-2; the D is unclear. The CDR3 runs to 15 residues. V shed 5 bases and J shed 4 bases, with 17 bases lying between them. The V gene's germline CDR1 is LGHNA and CDR2 YSLEER. CDR3 region: CASSFWGTEGYGYTF. Here the CDR3 DNA reads TGCGCCAGCAGCTTTTGGGGTACAGAGGGCTATGGCTACACCTTC.

The chain is built from TRBV7-6 and TRBJ2-2; D may be TRBD1 (5 bases). The V end was cut by 2 bases, the J end by 6 bases, with 7 bases between. The germline V gene encodes CDR1 SGHVS and CDR2 FNYEAQ. The CDR3 spans 13 residues. DNA for the CDR3: TGTGCCAGCAGCTTAAGGGGATCCGGGGAGCTGTTTTTT. This gives the protein CASSLRGSGELFF.

With respect to this clone: Other DNA sequences within the sample encode an identical CDR3. The J gene is TRBJ1-2, the V gene TRBV5-4; D is unclear. Germline loops: CDR1 SGHNT, CDR2 YYREEE (reference sequence). The CDR3 totals 12 residues. Between the trimmed V and J ends, which lost 0 bases and 7 bases, there was a span of 7 bases. CDR3 region: CASSLGGGGYTF. CDR3 bases: TGTGCCAGCAGCTTGGGGGGAGGTGGCTACACCTTC.